Each of the 27 T cell receptor beta chains below was sequenced from the same sample in a study of cytomegalovirus exposure and HLA in healthy donors. PCR amplification relied on 60 Vbeta primers (plus 13 Jbeta primers). Here immunoSEQ multiplex PCR was the method, and the copy in TCRdb shows in-frame clones only, minus some. Among roughly 130,000 clones listed, 70% to 80% were seen once. Sequencing was carried out using PBMCs. These receptors all stem from a female donor in good health and CMV-seronegative.

The genes are TRBV7-2 and TRBJ1-5; D perhaps matches TRBD1 (6 bases). CDR3 length equals 17 residues. Germline V gene data show CDR1 as SGHTA and CDR2 as FQGNSA. The ends were cut back, 1 base at V and 4 bases at J, with 17 bases in the middle. The CDR3 is CASSLGMEQGGNQPQHF. The CDR3 DNA is TGTGCCAGCAGCTTAGGGATGGAACAGGGAGGGAATCAGCCCCAGCATTTT.

The chain recombines TRBV28 with TRBJ2-7; tentative D call: TRBD2 (6 bases). Looked up from germline, CDR1 is MDHEN and CDR2 is SYDVKM. The CDR3 loop spans 12 amino acids. Trimming left V 8 bases short and J 6 bases short, with 14 bases between. The CDR3 region has the DNA TGTGCCAGCGCGGGATTTTCAGGCGAGCAGTACTTC. Translating it yields CASAGFSGEQYF.

This chain connects TRBV29-1 to TRBJ2-7, with 10 bases identical to TRBD1. After removal of 4 bases from V and 5 bases from J, the junction contained 8 bases not matched to a gene. The CDR3 length is 14 residues. Germline V lookup: CDR1 SQVTM, CDR2 ANQGSEA. CDR3: CSVAVGQGIDEQYF. In nucleotides, the CDR3 is TGCAGCGTTGCTGTGGGACAGGGGATCGACGAGCAGTACTTC.

V is TRBV2 and J is TRBJ1-2, with TRBD1 matching over 9 bases. CDR3 length: 14 amino acids. V dropped 8 bases and J dropped 5; count of bases not matched to a gene: 9. CDR1 is SNHLY and CDR2 is FYNNEI in the germline V gene. In DNA form, the CDR3 reads TGTGCCAGCGGCTACAGGGGGCGCGGGTATGGCTACACCTTC. This codes for CASGYRGRGYGYTF.

This clone was observed a few times. The chain is built from TRBV5-1 and TRBJ1-5; weak D call: TRBD1 (5 bases). Germline loops: CDR1 SGHRS, CDR2 YFSETQ. The V and J ends lost 4 bases and 1 base respectively, with 12 bases between them. The CDR3 consists of 15 residues. The CDR3 nucleotides are TGCGCCAGCAGCCCCGGGGGGACGAGCAATCAGCCCCAGCATTTT. This encodes CASSPGGTSNQPQHF.

This chain links TRBV2 with TRBJ1-1; D may be TRBD1 (5 bases). The V and J ends lost 3 bases and 1 base respectively, with 9 bases between them. The CDR3 consists of 14 residues. The germline V gene encodes CDR1 SNHLY and CDR2 FYNNEI. The CDR3 DNA follows: TGTGCCAGCAGTGACCGGGGGACGAACACTGAAGCTTTCTTT. It codes for CASSDRGTNTEAFF.

The chain joins TRBV27 to TRBJ2-1; 9 bases match TRBD1. The V gene end was trimmed by 4 bases and the J gene end by 7 bases; junction bases not matched to a gene: 8. The CDR3 spans 15 residues. CDR1 is MNHEY, CDR2 SMNVEV, per germline (reference sequence). For the CDR3, the DNA is TGTGCCAGCAGTTCTCCCGGGACAGGGAAGAATGAGCAGTTCTTC. Translated, it gives CASSSPGTGKNEQFF.

The gene calls are TRBV7-9 and TRBJ1-2; the D gene is possibly TRBD1 (5 bases). V lost 5 bases and J 5 bases, leaving 21 bases between the germline ends. The V gene's germline CDR1 is SEHNR and CDR2 FQNEAQ (reference sequence). CDR3 size: 16 residues. The CDR3: CASSPPGGKGVYGYTF. Here the CDR3 DNA reads TGTGCCAGCAGCCCCCCGGGGGGGAAAGGTGTGTATGGCTACACCTTC.

The V gene is TRBV14, the J gene TRBJ2-7, with 9 bases lining up with TRBD2. The junction had 7 bases not matched to a gene; V was cut back by 0 bases and J by 4 bases. The germline gives CDR1 SGHDN, CDR2 FVKESK. CDR3 size: 16 residues. CDR3 amino acids: CASSQDLAGGRYEQYF. CDR3 in DNA: TGTGCCAGCAGCCAAGATTTGGCGGGGGGGCGATACGAGCAGTACTTC.

This clone has just one count. The chain combines TRBV10-3 with TRBJ2-2; no definite D call. Trimming removed 3 bases at V and 5 bases at J, with 7 bases between. This CDR3 has 13 residues. Germline CDR1 and CDR2: ENHRY and SYGVKD. The CDR3 reads CAISESTTGELFF. Written as DNA, the CDR3 is TGTGCCATCAGTGAAAGTACTACCGGGGAGCTGTTTTTT.

V gene TRBV29-1 combines with J gene TRBJ2-7, with D maybe TRBD1 (5 bases). Germline V gives CDR1 SQVTM, CDR2 ANQGSEA. The CDR3 contains 15 residues. The V and J ends lost 0 bases and 3 bases respectively, with 15 bases between them. The CDR3 loop is CSVEDPGAQGYEQYF. The CDR3 DNA reads TGCAGCGTTGAAGACCCAGGCGCTCAGGGCTACGAGCAGTACTTC.

This sequence joins TRBV15 and TRBJ2-2; a weak D match, TRBD2 (6 bases). This CDR3 region has 16 residues. V gave up 2 bases and J gave up 3 bases, with 13 bases separating them. The germline CDR1 and CDR2 sequences are LNHNV and YYDKDF (reference sequence). The CDR3 DNA reads as TGTGCCACCAGCAGACCCTGGACTATACACACCGGGGAGCTGTTTTTT. This encodes CATSRPWTIHTGELFF.

This rearrangement joins TRBV11-2 to TRBJ2-5; 11 bases map to TRBD2. Germline V lookup: CDR1 SGHAT, CDR2 FQNNGV. The ends lost 2 bases at V and 0 bases at J; junction bases unmatched: 11. The CDR3 extends over 19 amino acids. DNA of the CDR3: TGTGCCAGCAGCTTACGAGCTAGCGGGGGGCCACCGTACCAAGAGACCCAGTACTTC. It specifies CASSLRASGGPPYQETQYF.

The chain has TRBV20-1 and TRBJ2-7, with D possibly TRBD2 on 6 matching bases. Trimming shortened V by 5 bases and J by 7 bases, and 12 bases separated the two germline ends. There are 11 residues in the CDR3. CDR1 and CDR2 from the germline V gene are DFQATT and SNEGSKA (reference sequence). CDR3 sequence: CSAVNAGEQYF. In DNA, the CDR3 is TGCAGTGCTGTCAACGCGGGGGAGCAGTACTTC.

The chain uses TRBV7-2 and TRBJ2-5; D remains unclear. Germline V gives CDR1 SGHTA, CDR2 FQGNSA. The V end was cut by 4 bases, the J end by 9 bases, with 9 bases between. This CDR3 has 11 residues. CDR3 bases: TGTGCCAGCAGCTCAACTCTGTCCCAGTACTTC. This translates into CASSSTLSQYF.

This chain connects TRBV19 to TRBJ1-5, with D maybe TRBD1 (5 bases). Looked up from germline, CDR1 is LNHDA and CDR2 is SQIVND (reference sequence). The CDR3 is 17 residues long. Trimming took 2 bases from V and 2 from J, leaving 16 bases between them. CDR3 sequence reads: CASSIPFFDSGNQPQHF. CDR3 nucleotides: TGTGCCAGTAGTATACCCTTCTTTGACAGCGGCAATCAGCCCCAGCATTTT.

The chain is built from TRBV11-3 and TRBJ2-1; no clear D. The germline CDR1 and CDR2 sequences are SGHNT and YENEEA. CDR3 size: 12 residues. The V end lost 5 bases, the J end lost 8 bases, and 10 bases lay between the germline ends. The CDR3 DNA is TGTGCCAGCAGCAAGTTCAGCGATGAGCAGTTCTTC. Its protein product is CASSKFSDEQFF.

This sequence joins TRBV6-5 and TRBJ1-2, with TRBD1 matching 7 bases. Losses at the gene ends were 4 bases for V and 5 bases for J; bases not matched to a gene: 4. The CDR3 totals 13 residues. The germline V gene encodes CDR1 MNHEY and CDR2 SVGAGI. CDR3 in amino acids: CASSWDSGYGYTF. CDR3 DNA sequence: TGTGCCAGCAGTTGGGACAGTGGATATGGCTACACCTTC.

CDR3 in DNA: TGCGCCAGCAGCCAAGATAAGGGGTGGCTCTCCGGGGCCAACGTCCTGACTTTC. Encoded protein: CASSQDKGWLSGANVLTF. The genes are TRBV4-3 and TRBJ2-6, with D perhaps TRBD1 (5 bases). Per germline, CDR1 LGHNA and CDR2 YSLEER. The CDR3 is made up of 18 amino acids. The V gene lost 0 bases and the J gene lost 4 bases, with 16 bases spanning the gap.

Remarks on this clone: The sample holds other DNA sequences that translate to the same CDR3. The chain recombines TRBV30 with TRBJ1-2; no clear D. Germline V gene sequence: CDR1 GTSNPN, CDR2 SVGIG (reference sequence). V dropped 3 bases and J dropped 0 bases, with 11 bases sitting between them. This CDR3 is 14 amino acids long. The CDR3 protein is CAWSVGTANYGYTF. In DNA, the CDR3 is TGTGCCTGGAGCGTGGGCACCGCTAACTATGGCTACACCTTC.

The chain couples TRBV5-1 to TRBJ1-1; 7 nucleotides agree with TRBD1. V lost 5 bases and J lost 2; bases outside the gene matches: 12. Germline V gene data show CDR1 as SGHRS and CDR2 as YFSETQ. The CDR3 sequence is 16 residues long. The CDR3 here is CASSSNTGTANTEAFF. The CDR3 DNA reads TGCGCCAGCAGTTCAAACACCGGGACAGCTAACACTGAAGCTTTCTTT.

V usage is TRBV7-8 and J usage is TRBJ2-3, with 9 nucleotides matching TRBD1. V shed 4 bases, J shed 4 bases, and the junction held 9 bases outside the gene matches. Looked up from germline, CDR1 is SGHVS and CDR2 is FQNEAQ. The CDR3 has 16 residues. The CDR3 DNA reads as TGTGCCAGCAGCTCGCGCCCGGGACAGGGATCAGATACGCAGTATTTT. It is translated as CASSSRPGQGSDTQYF.

Only one count was recorded for this clone. V usage is TRBV9 and J usage is TRBJ1-5; a weak D match, TRBD1 (5 bases). This CDR3 is built from 14 residues. Trimming pared 4 bases from V and 0 bases from J, leaving 8 bases between. In germline, CDR1 is SGDLS, CDR2 YYNGEE. The CDR3 sequence is CASSRDSSNQPQHF. DNA for the CDR3: TGTGCCAGCAGCCGAGACAGTAGCAATCAGCCCCAGCATTTT.

V usage is TRBV6-5 and J usage is TRBJ2-3; 11 positions match TRBD2. V shed 5 bases and J 6 bases; nucleotides not matched to a gene: 7. The V gene's germline CDR1 is MNHEY and CDR2 SVGAGI. This CDR3 comprises 15 residues. CDR3 residues: CASSPVAGGEDTQYF. As DNA, the CDR3 is TGTGCCAGCAGTCCCGTAGCGGGGGGGGAGGATACGCAGTATTTT.

V and J are TRBV19 and TRBJ1-5; D unresolved. Trimming removed 5 bases at V and 2 bases at J, with 19 bases between. The CDR3 loop spans 17 amino acids. Germline V CDR1 and CDR2: LNHDA, SQIVND (reference sequence). CDR3 loop: CASSSQVTNRGNQPQHF. The CDR3 DNA sequence: TGTGCCAGTAGTTCACAAGTCACTAATCGGGGCAATCAGCCCCAGCATTTT.

The V and J genes are TRBV5-1 and TRBJ2-2; D is possibly TRBD2 (6 bases). The CDR3 runs to 16 residues. The germline V gene encodes CDR1 SGHRS and CDR2 YFSETQ. V was shortened by 1 base and J by 3 bases, with 13 bases between the two germline ends. CDR3 nucleotides: TGCGCCAGCAGCTTGTGGTTAGGGGAGGACACCGGGGAGCTGTTTTTT. This encodes CASSLWLGEDTGELFF.

This clone has only one observation. The rearrangement joins TRBV5-1 to TRBJ2-7; D gene unclear. The V end lost 4 bases, the J end lost 4 bases, and 9 bases lay between the germline ends. Germline V gives CDR1 SGHRS, CDR2 YFSETQ. The CDR3 is 12 amino acids. DNA of the CDR3: TGCGCCAGCAGCCCTCGACTTTACGAGCAGTACTTC. This translates into CASSPRLYEQYF.